These T cell receptor beta chains were read from a single sample in a study of T-cell memory formation after mild COVID-19. TCRdb ran MiXCR on the 5' RACE reads and lists one entry per CDR3 protein. The sample comprises fewer than 500,000 distinct CDR3 sequences, roughly 23% of which are singletons, and 12% rests with the top ten. Material for sequencing was PBMCs or a T cell subset sorted from them (not recorded which). The receptors shown here come from an adult woman who had mild COVID-19 (a few samples of this study predate the infection). Cell type and time point are not known. Each CDR3 is given without its conserved first and last residue. Each record gives: V gene, J gene, CDR3 length, CDR3 protein.

v_call: TRBV5-1; j_call: TRBJ2-1; cdr3_length: 14; cdr3_aa: ASSPIGGGAWNEQF
v_call: TRBV5-5; j_call: TRBJ2-1; cdr3_length: 12; cdr3_aa: ASSPPGGVTEQF
v_call: TRBV9; j_call: TRBJ2-7; cdr3_length: 13; cdr3_aa: ASSVEAGGPGEQY
v_call: TRBV7-9; j_call: TRBJ1-6; cdr3_length: 14; cdr3_aa: ASSLGDSSYNSPLH
v_call: TRBV12-3/TRBV12-4; j_call: TRBJ2-3; cdr3_length: 12; cdr3_aa: ASSFGLGTDTQY
v_call: TRBV7-2; j_call: TRBJ2-3; cdr3_length: 15; cdr3_aa: ASSLGSLAGGRDTQY
v_call: TRBV3-1; j_call: TRBJ1-3; cdr3_length: 12; cdr3_aa: ASSRGRSGNTIY
v_call: TRBV4-1; j_call: TRBJ1-1; cdr3_length: 14; cdr3_aa: ASSQDRRGPNTEAF
v_call: TRBV7-9; j_call: TRBJ2-7; cdr3_length: 14; cdr3_aa: ASSPGEGAHSYEQY
v_call: TRBV20-1; j_call: TRBJ2-1; cdr3_length: 13; cdr3_aa: SARDGLAGGHEQF
v_call: TRBV12-3/TRBV12-4; j_call: TRBJ2-7; cdr3_length: 10; cdr3_aa: ASSFQSYEQY
v_call: TRBV12-3/TRBV12-4; j_call: TRBJ2-1; cdr3_length: 15; cdr3_aa: ASSSNLAGGPHNEQF
v_call: TRBV6-5; j_call: TRBJ1-2; cdr3_length: 11; cdr3_aa: ASSLAGGHGYT
v_call: TRBV21-1; j_call: TRBJ2-1; cdr3_length: 16; cdr3_aa: ASSKGQGTSGLYNEQF
v_call: TRBV5-1; j_call: TRBJ2-1; cdr3_length: 16; cdr3_aa: ASSPGTGILSPFNEQF
v_call: TRBV6-5; j_call: TRBJ2-3; cdr3_length: 15; cdr3_aa: ASSYSTSGRARDTQY
v_call: TRBV27; j_call: TRBJ2-1; cdr3_length: 13; cdr3_aa: ASSSGLAGVREQF
v_call: TRBV6-1; j_call: TRBJ2-3; cdr3_length: 10; cdr3_aa: ASSDRTDTQY
v_call: TRBV5-4; j_call: TRBJ1-1; cdr3_length: 13; cdr3_aa: ASSFGQGVDTEAF
v_call: TRBV5-6; j_call: TRBJ1-5; cdr3_length: 15; cdr3_aa: ASSNGRGLNSNQPQH
v_call: TRBV4-1; j_call: TRBJ2-5; cdr3_length: 13; cdr3_aa: ASSPFSGGQETQY
v_call: TRBV27; j_call: TRBJ2-7; cdr3_length: 11; cdr3_aa: ASSLSDAYEQY
v_call: TRBV29-1; j_call: TRBJ2-3; cdr3_length: 13; cdr3_aa: SVEEGPASTDTQY
v_call: TRBV19; j_call: TRBJ2-5; cdr3_length: 14; cdr3_aa: ASSPIGGLYQETQY
v_call: TRBV9; j_call: TRBJ2-3; cdr3_length: 12; cdr3_aa: ASSVTSAHYTQY
v_call: TRBV7-3; j_call: TRBJ2-2; cdr3_length: 11; cdr3_aa: ASSPGGSGELF
v_call: TRBV12-3/TRBV12-4; j_call: TRBJ2-5; cdr3_length: 9; cdr3_aa: ASSLNRVQY
v_call: TRBV25-1; j_call: TRBJ2-7; cdr3_length: 11; cdr3_aa: ASSGGLAYEQY
v_call: TRBV20-1; j_call: TRBJ2-3; cdr3_length: 14; cdr3_aa: SAAGGIAGDTDTQY
v_call: TRBV15; j_call: TRBJ2-3; cdr3_length: 14; cdr3_aa: ATSRARTSGTDTQY
v_call: TRBV5-5; j_call: TRBJ2-7; cdr3_length: 11; cdr3_aa: ASSSGSGYEQY
v_call: TRBV28; j_call: TRBJ2-1; cdr3_length: 11; cdr3_aa: ASWGQGYNEQF
v_call: TRBV12-3/TRBV12-4; j_call: TRBJ1-2; cdr3_length: 13; cdr3_aa: ASSREKGFADGYT
v_call: TRBV29-1; j_call: TRBJ2-1; cdr3_length: 12; cdr3_aa: SVDKTSGYNEQF
v_call: TRBV5-5; j_call: TRBJ1-1; cdr3_length: 13; cdr3_aa: ASSLRTPGATEAF
v_call: TRBV7-9; j_call: TRBJ2-1; cdr3_length: 9; cdr3_aa: ASRSGYEQF
v_call: TRBV5-1; j_call: TRBJ2-7; cdr3_length: 15; cdr3_aa: ASSPIGQGAMVYEQY
v_call: TRBV3-1; j_call: TRBJ2-3; cdr3_length: 13; cdr3_aa: ASSRLRGRTDTQY
v_call: TRBV2; j_call: TRBJ2-5; cdr3_length: 11; cdr3_aa: ASAQGGQETQY
v_call: TRBV12-3/TRBV12-4; j_call: TRBJ2-1; cdr3_length: 13; cdr3_aa: ASSLRTSGRIEQF
v_call: TRBV5-1; j_call: TRBJ1-1; cdr3_length: 12; cdr3_aa: ASSPGQTNTEAF
v_call: TRBV15; j_call: TRBJ2-7; cdr3_length: 13; cdr3_aa: ATSRGSSSRREQY
v_call: TRBV20-1; j_call: TRBJ1-2; cdr3_length: 10; cdr3_aa: SARDEVADYT
v_call: TRBV7-8; j_call: TRBJ2-2; cdr3_length: 18; cdr3_aa: ASSLSWWASGGSNTGELF
v_call: TRBV30; j_call: TRBJ2-1; cdr3_length: 12; cdr3_aa: AWSKGGAYNEQF
v_call: TRBV4-3; j_call: TRBJ2-7; cdr3_length: 11; cdr3_aa: ASSQDLVYEQY
v_call: TRBV12-3/TRBV12-4; j_call: TRBJ2-7; cdr3_length: 16; cdr3_aa: ASSLDRRFQWGDYEQY
v_call: TRBV5-1; j_call: TRBJ2-7; cdr3_length: 13; cdr3_aa: ASSLEGQGRAEQY
v_call: TRBV7-9; j_call: TRBJ2-1; cdr3_length: 12; cdr3_aa: ASSPGASYNEQF
v_call: TRBV5-1; j_call: TRBJ2-7; cdr3_length: 11; cdr3_aa: ASSVPGPSEQY
v_call: TRBV7-9; j_call: TRBJ2-5; cdr3_length: 13; cdr3_aa: ASSFGQGGQETQY
v_call: TRBV10-2; j_call: TRBJ2-5; cdr3_length: 11; cdr3_aa: ASTLAGGETQY
v_call: TRBV20-1; j_call: TRBJ1-2; cdr3_length: 11; cdr3_aa: SATDNPGGGYT
v_call: TRBV6-1; j_call: TRBJ1-2; cdr3_length: 13; cdr3_aa: ASSQGQGSLYGYT
v_call: TRBV30; j_call: TRBJ2-2; cdr3_length: 12; cdr3_aa: ASRGQGNTGELF